The clone carrying this T cell receptor beta chain was seen a single time. What it binds is unknown. Repeated repertoire sampling spanned the course of chemoradiotherapy. The repertoire was sequenced with immunoSEQ multiplex PCR; TCRdb's copy has only in-frame clones and lacks some. The sample consists of 7,700 or so clones, roughly 70% of them appearing once. This entry comes from a study of chemoradiotherapy in HPV16-positive cancers. This CDR3 has 16 residues. Findings and caveats of the study: Only two HPV16-positive patients supplied the functional HPV-specificity definition. Non-HPV-specific T cells did not expand in tumors during treatment, whereas candidate HPV-specific clones and E7-related motifs did.

This receptor was taken from a human donor with HPV-associated anogenital cancer. This material was acquired from a patient who underwent chemoradiotherapy. The chain uses TRBV21-1 and TRBJ2-7; TRBD2 reflects the table's D call only, with no check against the DNA. TRBV21-1 is assigned pseudogene status. CDR3: CASSPEHDEGTYEQYV. CDR3 DNA: TGTGCCAGCAGCCCCGAGCACGACGAGGGAACCTACGAGCAGTACGTC.